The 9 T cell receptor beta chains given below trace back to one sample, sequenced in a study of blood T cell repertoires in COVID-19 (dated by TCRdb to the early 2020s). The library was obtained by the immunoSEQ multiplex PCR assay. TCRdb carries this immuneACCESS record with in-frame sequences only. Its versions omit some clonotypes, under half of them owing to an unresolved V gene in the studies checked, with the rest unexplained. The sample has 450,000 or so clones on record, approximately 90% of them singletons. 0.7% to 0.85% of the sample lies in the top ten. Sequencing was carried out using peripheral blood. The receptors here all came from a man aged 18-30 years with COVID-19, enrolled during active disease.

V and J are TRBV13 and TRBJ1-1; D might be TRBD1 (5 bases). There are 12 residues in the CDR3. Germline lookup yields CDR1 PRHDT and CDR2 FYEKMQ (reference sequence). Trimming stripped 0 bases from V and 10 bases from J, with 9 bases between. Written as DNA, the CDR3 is TGTGCCAGCAGCTTAGGCCGGGGGGTAGCTTTCTTT. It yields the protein CASSLGRGVAFF.

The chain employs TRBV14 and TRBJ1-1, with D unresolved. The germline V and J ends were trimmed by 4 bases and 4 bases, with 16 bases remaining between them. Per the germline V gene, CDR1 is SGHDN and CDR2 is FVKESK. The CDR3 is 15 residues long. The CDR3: CASSPQAGAGTEAFF. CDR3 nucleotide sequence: TGTGCCAGCAGCCCGCAAGCGGGCGCGGGCACTGAAGCTTTCTTT. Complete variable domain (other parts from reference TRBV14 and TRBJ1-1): EAGVTQFPSHSVIEKGQTVTLRCDPISGHDNLYWYRRVMGKEIKFLLHFVKESKQDESGMPNNRFLAERTGGTYSTLKVQPAELEDSGVYFCASSPQAGAGTEAFFGQGTRLTVV.

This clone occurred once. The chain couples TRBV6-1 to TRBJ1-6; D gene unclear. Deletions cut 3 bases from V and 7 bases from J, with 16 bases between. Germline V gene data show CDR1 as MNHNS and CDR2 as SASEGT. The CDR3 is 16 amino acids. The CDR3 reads CASSEWSGVVNSPLHF. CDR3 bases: TGTGCCAGCAGTGAGTGGTCCGGAGTTGTGAATTCACCCCTCCACTTT.

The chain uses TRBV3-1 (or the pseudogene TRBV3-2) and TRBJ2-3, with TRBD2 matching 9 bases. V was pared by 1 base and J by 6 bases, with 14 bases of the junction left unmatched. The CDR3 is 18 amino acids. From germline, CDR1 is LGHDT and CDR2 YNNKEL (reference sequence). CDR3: CASSQVSPVVAGVDTQYF. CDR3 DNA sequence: TGTGCCAGCAGCCAAGTCTCTCCGGTGGTAGCGGGGGTGGATACGCAGTATTTT.

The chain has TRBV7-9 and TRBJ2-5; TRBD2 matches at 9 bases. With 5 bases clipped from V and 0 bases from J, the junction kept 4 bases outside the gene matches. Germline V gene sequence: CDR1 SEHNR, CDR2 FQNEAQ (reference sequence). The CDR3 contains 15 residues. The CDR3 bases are TGTGCCAGCAGCCCGCGACTAGCGGACCAAGAGACCCAGTACTTC. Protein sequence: CASSPRLADQETQYF.

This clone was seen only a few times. This chain's CDR3 is CASSAMGEVTYEQFF. In DNA form, the CDR3 reads TGTGCCAGCAGTGCCATGGGGGAGGTGACCTATGAGCAGTTCTTC. The chain is built from TRBV7-3 and TRBJ2-1, with a tentative D call TRBD2 (6 bases). The CDR3 is 15 amino acids. CDR1 and CDR2 (germline): SGHTA, FQGTGA. With 6 bases removed from V and 8 bases from J, the gap between germline ends came to 20 bases.

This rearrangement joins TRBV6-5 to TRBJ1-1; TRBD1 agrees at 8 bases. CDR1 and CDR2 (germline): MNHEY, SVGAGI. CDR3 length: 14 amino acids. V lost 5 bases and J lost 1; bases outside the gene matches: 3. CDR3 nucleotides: TGTGCCAGCAGTCGGGACAGGCAGAACACTGAAGCTTTCTTT. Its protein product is CASSRDRQNTEAFF.

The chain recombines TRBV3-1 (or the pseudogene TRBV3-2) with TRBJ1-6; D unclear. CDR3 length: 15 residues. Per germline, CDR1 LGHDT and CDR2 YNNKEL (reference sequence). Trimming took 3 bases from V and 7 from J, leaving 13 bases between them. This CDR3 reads CASSQFYPSNSPLHF. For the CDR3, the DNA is TGTGCCAGCAGCCAGTTCTACCCTTCCAATTCACCCCTCCACTTT.

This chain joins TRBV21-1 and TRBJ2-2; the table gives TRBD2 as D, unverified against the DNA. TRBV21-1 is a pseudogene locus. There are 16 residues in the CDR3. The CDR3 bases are TGTGCCAGCAGCAAAGGGGAGGGCAAGGGCACCGGGGAGCTGTTTTTT. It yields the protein CASSKGEGKGTGELFF.